This T cell receptor (beta chain) was sequenced in a study of lymphopenia after photon versus proton radiotherapy. The data were produced by immunoSEQ multiplex PCR, yet TCRdb's version contains in-frame clones alone and is incomplete. The sample consists of 45,000 to 65,000 clones, under 95% of them appearing once. The CDR3 contains 17 residues. Germline CDR1 SGHRS, CDR2 YFSETQ. V shed 7 bases and J shed 8 bases, with 27 bases lying between them. This clone was seen only once. The material sequenced was peripheral blood, taken from a patient treated with photon-based radiotherapy. The TCR sequence derives from a middle-aged woman with cholangiocarcinoma. The chain is built from TRBV5-1 and TRBJ1-4, with a possible D match to TRBD1 (5 bases). The CDR3 region has the DNA TGCGCCAGCTCCTGGGGGGATGAAGCGTGGGAAGGCGAAAAACTGTTTTTT. This encodes CASSWGDEAWEGEKLFF.